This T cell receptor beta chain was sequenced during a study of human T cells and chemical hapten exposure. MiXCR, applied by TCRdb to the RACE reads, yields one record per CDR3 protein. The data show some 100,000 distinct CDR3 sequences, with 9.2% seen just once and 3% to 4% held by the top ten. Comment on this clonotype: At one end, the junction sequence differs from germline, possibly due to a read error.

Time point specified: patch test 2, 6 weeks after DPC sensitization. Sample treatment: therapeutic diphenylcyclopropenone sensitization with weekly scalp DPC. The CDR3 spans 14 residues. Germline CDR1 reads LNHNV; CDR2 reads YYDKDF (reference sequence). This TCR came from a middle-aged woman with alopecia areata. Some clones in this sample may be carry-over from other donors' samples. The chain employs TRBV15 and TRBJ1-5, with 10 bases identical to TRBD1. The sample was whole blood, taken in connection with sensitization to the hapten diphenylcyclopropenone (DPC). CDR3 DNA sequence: TGTGCCACCACCAGACAGGGGGCGAGTCAGCCCCAGCATTTT. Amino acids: CATTRQGASQPQHF.